This paragraph covers one T cell receptor (beta chain) sequence. Antigen: not known. This CDR3 has 16 amino acids. The germline CDR1 and CDR2 sequences are SGDLS and YYNGEE. The trim removed 0 bases at V and 0 bases at J, leaving 5 bases unmatched. TCRdb recomputed calls from the RT-PCR reads with MiXCR, one row per CDR3 protein. The sample includes about 700,000 distinct CDR3 sequences, about 15% of them seen just once. This sample was included in a study of response to subunit inactivated influenza vaccine. Study findings and constraints: New T cells are recruited in small numbers by each seasonal influenza vaccination, according to the authors' suggestion.

Sequenced material: PBMCs from blood, taken less than 15 days before vaccination. This receptor was taken from a man in his fifties who received an inactivated influenza vaccine. The chain joins TRBV9 to TRBJ2-7, with 8 bases identical to TRBD2. CDR3 protein: CASSVGFSGNSYEQYF. As DNA, the CDR3 is TGTGCCAGCAGCGTAGGCTTTAGCGGGAACTCCTACGAGCAGTACTTC.